This TCR beta chain was documented in a study of vaccination and CD4 T cells after COVID-19. Regarding the study as a whole: A nonsignificant rise from approximately 21 to 38 was seen in the median number of SARS-CoV-2-reactive clonotypes.

In germline, CDR1 is MDHEN, CDR2 SYDVKM. The CDR3 covers 14 residues. V was trimmed by 6 bases and J by 4 bases, leaving 14 bases between them. MiXCR, run by TCRdb on the PCR reads, gives a single entry per CDR3 protein. The sample shows about 20,000 distinct CDR3 sequences, around 62% of them seen only once. Notes on this clonotype: Its antigen is not known.

The source is a human donor who had recovered from COVID-19. This material consisted of CD4+ T cells from blood, taken before SARS-CoV-2 vaccination. The chain carries TRBV28 and TRBJ2-3, with D possibly matching TRBD2 (5 bases). CDR3 amino acids: CASRRNGNADTQYF. CDR3 DNA sequence: TGTGCCAGCAGGCGAAACGGGAACGCAGATACGCAGTATTTT.